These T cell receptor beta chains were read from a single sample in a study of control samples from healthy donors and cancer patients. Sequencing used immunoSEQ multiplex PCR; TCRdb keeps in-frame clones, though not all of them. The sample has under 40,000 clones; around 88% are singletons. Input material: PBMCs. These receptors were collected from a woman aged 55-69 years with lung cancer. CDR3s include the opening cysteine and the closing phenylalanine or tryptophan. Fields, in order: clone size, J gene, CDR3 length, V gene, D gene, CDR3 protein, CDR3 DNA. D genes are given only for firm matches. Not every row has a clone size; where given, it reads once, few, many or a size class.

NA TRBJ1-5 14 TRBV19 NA CASSLWAGNQPQHF TGTGCCAGTTCGCTGTGGGCAGGGAACCAGCCCCAGCATTTT
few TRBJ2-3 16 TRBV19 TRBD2 CASTPSAGGGTDTQYF TGTGCCAGTACCCCAAGCGCGGGAGGCGGGACAGATACGCAGTATTTT
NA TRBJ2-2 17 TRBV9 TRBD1 CASSVGGTGAGTGELFF TGTGCCAGCAGCGTAGGGGGGACAGGGGCGGGCACCGGGGAGCTGTTTTTT
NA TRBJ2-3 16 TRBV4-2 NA CASSPGPSSGADTQYF TGTGCCAGCAGCCCGGGACCTTCCTCGGGGGCAGATACGCAGTATTTT
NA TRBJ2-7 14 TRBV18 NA CASSPISNGYEQYF TGTGCCAGCTCACCAATCAGCAATGGCTACGAGCAGTACTTC
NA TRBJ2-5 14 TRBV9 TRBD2 CASSVASGQETQYF TGTGCCAGCAGCGTAGCTAGCGGACAAGAGACCCAGTACTTC
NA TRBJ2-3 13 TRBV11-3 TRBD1 CASSPQGTDTQYF TGTGCCAGCAGCCCACAGGGGACAGATACGCAGTATTTT
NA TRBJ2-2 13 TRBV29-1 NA CSSLEGVSGELFF TGCAGCTCCCTGGAGGGGGTTTCCGGGGAGCTGTTTTTT
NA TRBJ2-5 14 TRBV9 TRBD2 CASSGTSGGETQYF TGTGCCAGCAGCGGGACTAGCGGGGGTGAGACCCAGTACTTC
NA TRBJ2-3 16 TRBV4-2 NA CASSHSGSQSTDTQYF TGTGCCAGCAGCCATAGTGGGAGTCAAAGCACAGATACGCAGTATTTT
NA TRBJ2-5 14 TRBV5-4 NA CASSYVTDEETQYF TGTGCCAGCAGCTATGTGACGGACGAGGAGACCCAGTACTTC
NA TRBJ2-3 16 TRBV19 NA CASSIRRGGSTDTQYF TGTGCCAGTAGTATCAGGAGGGGGGGGAGCACAGATACGCAGTATTTT
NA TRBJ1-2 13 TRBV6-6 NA CASSPGSAYGYTF TGTGCCAGCAGTCCGGGGAGTGCCTATGGCTACACCTTC
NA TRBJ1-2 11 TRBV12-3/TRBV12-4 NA CASSSGARYTF TGTGCCAGCAGTTCGGGGGCTCGCTACACCTTC
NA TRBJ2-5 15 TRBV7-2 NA CASSSNSGIQETQYF TGTGCCAGCAGCTCTAACTCAGGGATCCAAGAGACCCAGTACTTC
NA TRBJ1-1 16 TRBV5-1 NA CASSLYGGLSNTEAFF TGCGCCAGCAGCTTGTACGGGGGCCTATCGAACACTGAAGCTTTCTTT
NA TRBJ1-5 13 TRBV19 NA CASSISGPQPQHF TGTGCCAGTAGTATAAGTGGTCCTCAGCCCCAGCATTTT
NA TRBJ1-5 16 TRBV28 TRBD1 CASRDRGARSNQPQHF TGTGCCAGCCGGGACAGGGGCGCTCGTAGCAATCAGCCCCAGCATTTT
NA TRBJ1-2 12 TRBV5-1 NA CASSLNEYGYTF TGCGCCAGCAGCTTGAACGAGTATGGCTACACCTTC
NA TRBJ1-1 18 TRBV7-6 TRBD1 CASSLDRTGAAANTEAFF TGTGCCAGCAGCTTAGATAGGACAGGGGCCGCAGCGAACACTGAAGCTTTCTTT
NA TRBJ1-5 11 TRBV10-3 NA CATRGETAQHF TGTGCCACCCGGGGGGAGACTGCCCAGCATTTT
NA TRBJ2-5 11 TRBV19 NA CASSFARTQYF TGTGCCAGTAGTTTTGCGAGGACCCAGTACTTC
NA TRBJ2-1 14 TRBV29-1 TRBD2 CSVELAGVDNEQFF TGCAGCGTTGAACTAGCGGGAGTCGACAATGAGCAGTTCTTC
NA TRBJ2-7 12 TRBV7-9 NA CASSFTANEQYF TGTGCCAGCAGCTTTACGGCTAACGAGCAGTACTTC
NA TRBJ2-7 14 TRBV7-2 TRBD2 CASSLLAGPYEQYF TGTGCCAGCAGCCTATTAGCGGGACCTTACGAGCAGTACTTC
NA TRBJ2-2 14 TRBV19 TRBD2 CASMGLYKTGELFF TGTGCCAGCATGGGACTATACAAGACCGGGGAGCTGTTTTTT
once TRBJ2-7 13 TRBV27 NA CASSSATAYEQYF TGTGCCAGCAGTTCCGCGACAGCCTACGAGCAGTACTTC
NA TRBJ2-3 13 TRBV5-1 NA CASSLEPWDTQYF TGCGCCAGCAGCTTGGAGCCCTGGGATACGCAGTATTTT
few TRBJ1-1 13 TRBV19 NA CASREVLGTEAFF TGTGCCAGTAGAGAAGTGCTGGGAACTGAAGCTTTCTTT
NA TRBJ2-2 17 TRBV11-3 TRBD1 CASSLTVGQGETGELFF TGTGCCAGCAGCTTGACGGTTGGGCAGGGGGAAACCGGGGAGCTGTTTTTT
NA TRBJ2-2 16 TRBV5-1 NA CASSLDGRGTTGELFF TGCGCCAGCAGCTTGGATGGGCGTGGTACTACCGGGGAGCTGTTTTTT
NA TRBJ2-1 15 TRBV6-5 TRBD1 CASSRDSQLYNEQFF TGTGCCAGCAGTCGGGACAGCCAACTCTACAATGAGCAGTTCTTC
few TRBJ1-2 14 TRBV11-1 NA CASSLGQGLDGYTF TGTGCCAGCAGCTTAGGGCAGGGTCTTGACGGCTACACCTTC
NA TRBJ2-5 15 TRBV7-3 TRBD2 CASSLGGGRVETQYF TGTGCCAGCAGCTTAGGCGGCGGGAGGGTGGAGACCCAGTACTTC
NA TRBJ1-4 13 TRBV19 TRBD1 CASRTGADEKLFF TGTGCCAGTCGGACAGGGGCGGATGAAAAACTGTTTTTT
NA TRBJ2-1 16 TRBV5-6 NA CASSLVGLRDKGEQFF TGTGCCAGCAGCTTAGTCGGGTTGAGGGATAAAGGTGAGCAGTTCTTC
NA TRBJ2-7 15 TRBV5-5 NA CASSLTPWGGYEQYF TGTGCCAGCAGCCTCACCCCGTGGGGAGGCTACGAGCAGTACTTC
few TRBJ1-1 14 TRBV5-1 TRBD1 CASSWDSRTYEAFF TGCGCCAGCAGCTGGGACAGCCGTACTTATGAAGCTTTCTTT
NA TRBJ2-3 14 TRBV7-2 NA CASSSQTSTDTQYF TGTGCCAGCAGCTCTCAGACCAGCACAGATACGCAGTATTTT
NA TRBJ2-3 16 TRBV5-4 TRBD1 CASSWGNRGRADTQYF TGTGCCAGCAGCTGGGGAAACAGGGGAAGGGCAGATACGCAGTATTTT
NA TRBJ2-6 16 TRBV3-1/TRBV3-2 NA CASSQDPGAGANVLTF TGTGCCAGCAGCCAAGATCCCGGGGCTGGGGCCAACGTCCTGACTTTC
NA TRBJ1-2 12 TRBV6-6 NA CASSYQEYGYTF TGTGCCAGCAGTTACCAGGAGTATGGCTACACCTTC
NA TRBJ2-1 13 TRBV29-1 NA CSVDARGRDEQFF TGCAGCGTTGATGCCAGGGGTCGCGATGAGCAGTTCTTC
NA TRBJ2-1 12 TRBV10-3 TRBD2 CAMGLAGDEQFF TGTGCCATGGGGCTAGCGGGTGATGAGCAGTTCTTC
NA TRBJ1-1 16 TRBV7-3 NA CASSSTPTEPNTEAFF TGTGCCAGCAGCTCGACCCCTACAGAGCCGAACACTGAAGCTTTCTTT
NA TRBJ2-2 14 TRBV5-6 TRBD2 CASSGTSGTGELFF TGTGCCAGCTCCGGGACTAGCGGAACCGGGGAGCTGTTTTTT
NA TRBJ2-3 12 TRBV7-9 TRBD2 CASSPGTTTGYF TGTGCCAGCAGCCCTGGGACTACAACAGGGTATTTT
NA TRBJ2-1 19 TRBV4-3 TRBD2 CASSQDWGLAGSVYNEQFF TGCGCCAGCAGCCAAGATTGGGGACTAGCGGGTTCAGTCTACAATGAGCAGTTCTTC